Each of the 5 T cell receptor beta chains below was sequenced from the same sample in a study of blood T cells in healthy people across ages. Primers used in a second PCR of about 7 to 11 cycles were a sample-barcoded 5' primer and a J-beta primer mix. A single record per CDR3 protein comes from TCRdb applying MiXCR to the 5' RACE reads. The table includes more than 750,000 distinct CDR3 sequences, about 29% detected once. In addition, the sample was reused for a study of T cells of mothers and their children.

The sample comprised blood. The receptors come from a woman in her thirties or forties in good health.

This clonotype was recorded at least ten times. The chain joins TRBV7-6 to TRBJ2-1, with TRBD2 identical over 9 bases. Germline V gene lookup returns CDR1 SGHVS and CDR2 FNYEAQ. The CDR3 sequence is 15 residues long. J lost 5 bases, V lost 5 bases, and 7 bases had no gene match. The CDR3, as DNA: TGTGCCAGCAGCCCCCCTAGCGGGGATAACAATGAGCAGTTCTTC. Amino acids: CASSPPSGDNNEQFF.

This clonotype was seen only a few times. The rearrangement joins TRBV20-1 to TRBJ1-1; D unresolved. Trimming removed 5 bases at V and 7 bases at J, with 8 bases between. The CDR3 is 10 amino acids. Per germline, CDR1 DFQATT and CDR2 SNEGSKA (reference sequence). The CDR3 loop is CSARGSEAFF. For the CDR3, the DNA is TGCAGTGCTCGTGGGAGTGAAGCTTTCTTT.

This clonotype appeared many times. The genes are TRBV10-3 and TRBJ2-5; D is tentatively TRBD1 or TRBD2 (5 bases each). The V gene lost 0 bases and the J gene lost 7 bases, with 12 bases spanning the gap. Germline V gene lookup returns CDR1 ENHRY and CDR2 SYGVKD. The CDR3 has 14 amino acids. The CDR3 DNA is TGTGCCATCAGTGAGTCAGGGGACCGTGGGACCCAGTACTTC. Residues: CAISESGDRGTQYF.

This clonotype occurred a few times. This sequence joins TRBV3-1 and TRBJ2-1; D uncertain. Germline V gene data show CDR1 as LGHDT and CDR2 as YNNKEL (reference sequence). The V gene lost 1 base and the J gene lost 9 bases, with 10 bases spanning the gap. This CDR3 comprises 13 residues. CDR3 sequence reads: CASSQVVGPEQFF. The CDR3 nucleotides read TGTGCCAGCAGCCAAGTGGTCGGGCCTGAGCAGTTCTTC.

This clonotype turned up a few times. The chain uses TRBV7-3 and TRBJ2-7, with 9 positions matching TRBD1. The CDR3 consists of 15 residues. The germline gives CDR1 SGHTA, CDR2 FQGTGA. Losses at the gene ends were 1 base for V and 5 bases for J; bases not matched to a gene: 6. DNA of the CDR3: TGTGCCAGCAGCTTAAATCCGACAGGGGGAAACGAGCAGTACTTC. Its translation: CASSLNPTGGNEQYF. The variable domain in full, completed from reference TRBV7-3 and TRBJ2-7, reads GAGVSQTPSNKVTEKGKYVELRCDPISGHTALYWYRQSLGQGPEFLIYFQGTGAADDSGLPNDRFFAVRPEGSVSTLKIQRTERGDSAVYLCASSLNPTGGNEQYFGPGTRLTVT.